This TCR beta chain comes out of a study of blood T cells in healthy people across ages (dated by TCRdb to between 2014 and 2017). Study-level background: In model experiments, template switching captured about one uniquely barcoded TCR beta cDNA molecule for every two T cells. The donors were split into four age groups: young (average about 15 years), middle-aged (about 40), aged (approximately 59) and long-lived (about 74). Age-related changes in TCR beta repertoire diversity were measured in the study by deep sequencing normalized with unique cDNA molecular identifiers. Donors of different ages were randomly distributed across sequencing lanes to avoid experimental bias. Two additional independent replicas of 1 million unique cDNA reads from the same blood draw were analyzed for two donors (one aged 18 to 29 and one aged 80 or older).

The donors were 40 or so Caucasian individuals from Russia, aged roughly 6 to 95 years, who were systemically healthy. Ten milliliters of peripheral blood were drawn from each donor into EDTA-treated Vacutainer tubes. Ficoll-Paque density-gradient centrifugation was used to isolate PBMCs, with at least 6.5 million per sample. Total RNA was extracted from PBMCs with Trizol reagent, with at least 5 micrograms obtained per sample. Naive CD45RAhigh/CD27high T cell percentages were measured by flow cytometry on a PBMC aliquot from every donor. On this clonotype: Its binding antigen is unknown. No quality values exist for individual bases; no much larger clone is one base distant.

Findings and caveats that apply to the study as a whole: Observed TCR beta diversity per million T cells fell roughly linearly with age, and a significant reduction was already apparent by age about 38. Bulk unsorted PBMC profiling prevented conclusive comparison of naive and antigen-experienced compartments. Estimates of total diversity from one million sequenced T cells were regarded as lower bounds and underestimates. Compared with the aged group, the long-lived group had more naive CD4+ T cells, fewer expanded clones and increased TCR diversity, suggesting age selection. A strong correlation was found between observed TCR beta diversity and the percentage of naive T cells measured by flow cytometry. Because the CMV infection status of the donors was unknown, age-related changes in expanded clonotypes may potentially have been confounded.

Receptors were amplified or captured by 5' RACE. Sequenced on an Illumina HiSeq 2500. A second PCR of about 7 to 12 cycles was performed with a sample-barcoded 5' primer and a J-beta primer mix. A template-switch 5' adaptor carrying 12 random nucleotides introduced a unique molecular identifier onto each TCR beta cDNA molecule. Each sample yielded at least 2.5 million CDR3-containing paired-end reads. All of the RNA was converted into first-strand cDNA using the Mint cDNA synthesis kit, with a TRBC-specific oligonucleotide serving as the primer. Following uracil-DNA glycosylase treatment, all cDNA underwent a first 18-cycle PCR with the universal primers M1SS and BC2_uni_R. On the authors' methods: Each sample was normalized by randomly selecting 1 million high-quality reads, each carrying a distinct molecular identifier. Reads with shared molecular identifiers were discarded instead of being binned into consensus sequences. MiTCR, run with a Q25 quality threshold and the strictest error-elimination algorithm, handled CDR3 identification, clonotype clustering and error correction. Lower-bound total TCR beta diversity was estimated with a nonparametric unseen species model using Euler transformation. TCRdb handled the public reads itself, with Q25 trimming in fastp and clone calling in MiXCR, and kept productive beta chains. Every entry covers one CDR3 protein and lists the most common genes and DNA from its rows. These V and J calls originate from TCRdb's pipeline instead of the authors' own analysis. The sample table contains 650,000 to 800,000 distinct CDR3 sequences; only one count was recorded for about 42% of them. In total, the top ten clones hold about 21% of the sample.

The sequenced sample was blood. The origin of this receptor is a man aged 60 to 69 in good health.

The nucleotide sequence reads as follows: TGCAGCGTTGAATGGTCGGAGACCTACAATGAGCAGTTCTTC. The translation is CSVEWSETYNEQFF. Here the chain combines TRBV29-1 and TRBJ2-1, with no reliable assignment of the D segment. Including the terminal cysteine and phenylalanine, the CDR3 comprises 14 residues. Of all the DNA, just the CDR3 is kept, 42 bases in frame from base 1. According to the germline V gene, CDR1 reads SQVTM and CDR2 reads ANQGSEA. V drops 2 bases and J drops 2 bases, leaving 10 bases in between.